The 23 T cell receptor beta chains given below trace back to one sample, sequenced in a study of T cell responses to AZD1222 COVID-19 vaccine. Generated by immunoSEQ multiplex PCR, the TCRdb table keeps only in-frame clones and is missing some. The sample yields roughly 120,000 clones, roughly nine tenths seen once. The sample here was peripheral blood, taken on day 0 of AZD1222 vaccination. The receptor source for this set is an adult in good health.

The chain is built from TRBV11-2 and TRBJ2-7, with D unclear. CDR3 size: 15 residues. Germline CDR1 reads SGHAT; CDR2 reads FQNNGV. Trimming left V 1 base short and J 4 bases short, with 14 bases between. CDR3 nucleotides: TGTGCCAGCAGCTTAGGCCTGGGTGGGTTTTACGAGCAGTACTTC. Amino acids: CASSLGLGGFYEQYF.

The rearrangement joins TRBV6-5 to TRBJ1-5; D call uncertain. Per germline, CDR1 MNHEY and CDR2 SVGAGI. CDR3 length: 12 amino acids. V was clipped by 7 bases and J by 7 bases, with 11 bases between them. The CDR3 region has the DNA TGTGCCAGCACCGACGGGGTACAGCCCCAGCATTTT. This encodes CASTDGVQPQHF.

The chain joins TRBV9 to TRBJ2-1; no reliable D call. V was pared by 2 bases and J by 6 bases, with 12 bases between. This CDR3 contains 14 residues. Germline CDR1 reads SGDLS; CDR2 reads YYNGEE. CDR3 in amino acids: CASSVFPPSNEQFF. The CDR3, as DNA: TGTGCCAGCAGCGTGTTCCCACCGAGCAATGAGCAGTTCTTC.

This chain joins TRBV7-8 and TRBJ1-5; no definite D call. Between the trimmed V and J ends, which lost 1 base and 0 bases, there was a span of 7 bases. Germline values: CDR1 SGHVS, CDR2 FQNEAQ. The CDR3 runs 15 residues. CDR3 residues: CASSLEGNSNQPQHF. As DNA, the CDR3 is TGTGCCAGCAGCTTAGAAGGGAATAGCAATCAGCCCCAGCATTTT. Complete variable domain (other parts from reference TRBV7-8 and TRBJ1-5): GAGVSQSPRYKVAKRGQDVALRCDPISGHVSLFWYQQALGQGPEFLTYFQNEAQLDKSGLPSDRFFAERPEGSVSTLKIQRTQQEDSAVYLCASSLEGNSNQPQHFGDGTRLSIL.

The gene calls are TRBV29-1 and TRBJ1-2, with 7 nucleotides matching TRBD1. The CDR3 sequence is 11 residues long. V lost 4 bases and J lost 5; bases outside the gene matches: 1. The germline V gene encodes CDR1 SQVTM and CDR2 ANQGSEA. DNA of the CDR3: TGCAGCGTTGTACAGGGGTATGGCTACACCTTC. It translates to CSVVQGYGYTF.

The rearrangement links TRBV9 to TRBJ2-1; D possibly corresponds to TRBD1 (7 bases). The CDR3 has 15 amino acids. Germline V CDR1 and CDR2: SGDLS, YYNGEE. V gave up 5 bases and J gave up 0 bases, with 12 bases separating them. This CDR3 reads CASSGTAGSYNEQFF. The CDR3 bases are TGTGCCAGCAGTGGGACAGCGGGCTCCTACAATGAGCAGTTCTTC.

This chain joins TRBV12-3 or TRBV12-4 and TRBJ1-5; 8 bases align to TRBD1. This CDR3 has 13 amino acids. Trimming took 8 bases from V and 10 from J; bases not matched to a gene: 10. CDR3: CASSQGGMNPQHF. In DNA, the CDR3 is TGTGCCAGCTCACAGGGGGGGATGAATCCCCAGCATTTT.

The V call is TRBV12-3 or TRBV12-4, the J call TRBJ2-7, with unresolved D. Trimming stripped 3 bases from V and 6 bases from J, with 9 bases between. The CDR3 loop spans 12 amino acids. The CDR3, as DNA: TGTGCCAGCAGTTTGCTCCCGGGCGAGCAGTACTTC. This encodes CASSLLPGEQYF.

The chain combines TRBV6-5 with TRBJ2-5, with TRBD2 matching over 9 bases. The V gene end was trimmed by 6 bases and the J gene end by 4 bases; junction bases not matched to a gene: 9. Germline V CDR1 and CDR2: MNHEY, SVGAGI. The CDR3 has 15 residues. CDR3 in amino acids: CASSSTSGSPETQYF. The CDR3 DNA reads as TGTGCCAGCAGCTCAACTAGCGGGTCCCCAGAGACCCAGTACTTC.

The V call is TRBV27, the J call TRBJ2-1, with TRBD2 matching over 7 bases. Germline V gene sequence: CDR1 MNHEY, CDR2 SMNVEV (reference sequence). J gave up 1 base and V 7 bases, and 10 bases lay outside the gene matches. This CDR3 region has 16 residues. The CDR3 DNA is TGTGCCAGCACCCTCCTCAGGGAGGGATCCTACAATGAGCAGTTCTTC. Encoded protein: CASTLLREGSYNEQFF.

This chain joins TRBV4-1 and TRBJ1-2; no definite D call. The germline gives CDR1 MGHRA, CDR2 YSYEKL. There are 14 residues in the CDR3. V was cut by 0 bases and J by 4 bases, with 9 bases left in between. The CDR3 reads CASSQDMEIYGYTF. Written as DNA, the CDR3 is TGCGCCAGCAGCCAAGATATGGAGATCTATGGCTACACCTTC.

This clone was counted a single time. In DNA, the CDR3 is TGTGCCAGTAGTATTGATCAGGGGGCGTACAATGAGCAGTTCTTC. Translating gives CASSIDQGAYNEQFF. The gene calls are TRBV19 and TRBJ2-1, with 8 bases fitting TRBD1. The CDR3 has 15 residues. Germline loops: CDR1 LNHDA, CDR2 SQIVND (reference sequence). J gave up 4 bases and V 3 bases, and 5 bases lay outside the gene matches. Looking up the rest from reference TRBV19 and TRBJ2-1 gives the full variable domain: DGGITQSPKYLFRKEGQNVTLSCEQNLNHDAMYWYRQDPGQGLRLIYYSQIVNDFQKGDIAEGYSVSREKKESFPLTVTSAQKNPTAFYLCASSIDQGAYNEQFFGPGTRLTVL.

The V call is TRBV7-2, the J call TRBJ1-5, with a possible D match to TRBD1 (5 bases). With 1 base removed from V and 2 bases from J, the gap between germline ends came to 12 bases. This CDR3 has 16 residues. From germline, CDR1 is SGHTA and CDR2 FQGNSA. The CDR3 DNA is TGTGCCAGCAGCTTAGGCGGGGGGTTGGGCAATCAGCCCCAGCATTTT. Translated: CASSLGGGLGNQPQHF.

The rearrangement links TRBV2 to TRBJ2-7, with D possibly being TRBD1 (6 bases). The V gene lost 8 bases and the J gene lost 3 bases, with 17 bases spanning the gap. This CDR3 spans 14 amino acids. CDR1 is SNHLY, CDR2 FYNNEI, per germline. Written as DNA, the CDR3 is TGTGCCAGCCAGGCGAGGGCAGGGGACTACGAGCAGTACTTC. Its protein is CASQARAGDYEQYF.

The rearrangement uses TRBV7-9 and TRBJ1-2; no clear D. V dropped 5 bases and J dropped 2 bases, with 15 bases sitting between them. The CDR3 covers 15 residues. Germline V gives CDR1 SEHNR, CDR2 FQNEAQ (reference sequence). This CDR3 is CASSDRTETNYGYTF. CDR3 nucleotide sequence: TGTGCCAGCAGCGATAGGACGGAGACCAACTATGGCTACACCTTC.

V and J are TRBV5-4 and TRBJ1-1, with D hard to call. Trimming cost V 4 bases and J 0 bases, with 10 bases left between them. Germline CDR1 SGHNT, CDR2 YYREEE (reference sequence). This CDR3 has 14 amino acids. Here the CDR3 reads CASSPGGMNTEAFF. CDR3 DNA sequence: TGTGCCAGCAGCCCCGGTGGGATGAACACTGAAGCTTTCTTT.

This clone was found a few times. The gene calls are TRBV7-2 and TRBJ2-5; tentative D call: TRBD2 (5 bases). V lost 1 base to trimming and J lost 4 bases, with 10 bases between them. From germline, CDR1 is SGHTA and CDR2 FQGNSA. The CDR3 length is 14 residues. The DNA of the CDR3 is TGTGCCAGCAGCTTAGGGGGAGCGATAGAGACCCAGTACTTC. This codes for CASSLGGAIETQYF. Drawing the rest from reference TRBV7-2 and TRBJ2-5, the complete variable domain is GAGVSQSPSNKVTEKGKDVELRCDPISGHTALYWYRQSLGQGLEFLIYFQGNSAPDKSGLPSDRFSAERTGGSVSTLTIQRTQQEDSAVYLCASSLGGAIETQYFGPGTRLLVL.

The chain joins TRBV19 to TRBJ1-2, with 8 bases that match TRBD1. This CDR3 has 15 residues. Germline CDR1 is LNHDA and CDR2 is SQIVND (reference sequence). Unmatched junction bases numbered 10, after V lost 5 bases and J lost 5 bases. In DNA form, the CDR3 reads TGTGCCAGTAGTTCGCAACAGGGGGTACCGTATGGCTACACCTTC. Translated: CASSSQQGVPYGYTF.

The V call is TRBV5-1, the J call TRBJ1-2; no firm D call. Germline V gene data show CDR1 as SGHRS and CDR2 as YFSETQ. Between the trimmed V and J ends, which lost 4 bases and 4 bases, there was a span of 8 bases. The length of the CDR3 is 12 residues. CDR3 coding DNA: TGCGCCAGCAGCCCGGATAGCTATGGCTACACCTTC. Protein sequence: CASSPDSYGYTF.

The genes are TRBV15 and TRBJ1-2; a weak D match, TRBD1 (5 bases). From germline, CDR1 is LNHNV and CDR2 YYDKDF (reference sequence). This CDR3 is built from 13 residues. Trimming pared 1 base from V and 6 bases from J, leaving 9 bases between. The CDR3 loop reads CATSRGAGDGYTF. CDR3 in DNA: TGTGCCACCAGCAGAGGGGCGGGGGATGGCTACACCTTC.

CDR3 in DNA: TGTGCCAGCAAGGGGCCTTACAATGAGCAGTTCTTC. Translated, it gives CASKGPYNEQFF. The rearrangement uses TRBV27 and TRBJ2-1; TRBD1 is a possible D gene (5 bases). Looked up from germline, CDR1 is MNHEY and CDR2 is SMNVEV (reference sequence). V was shortened by 7 bases and J by 4 bases, with 8 bases between the two germline ends. CDR3 length: 12 amino acids.

The chain has TRBV10-3 and TRBJ1-5; no clear D gene. V shed 4 bases and J shed 3 bases, with 4 bases lying between them. The germline V gene has CDR1 ENHRY and CDR2 SYGVKD. The CDR3 consists of 12 residues. In DNA form, the CDR3 reads TGTGCCATCAGTGGGTACAATCAGCCCCAGCATTTT. Amino acid sequence: CAISGYNQPQHF.

The genes are TRBV5-1 and TRBJ1-3; possibly TRBD1 for D (5 bases). This CDR3 region has 13 residues. Germline loops: CDR1 SGHRS, CDR2 YFSETQ. V was pared by 5 bases and J by 2 bases, with 8 bases between. The CDR3 spells CASRGGTGNTIYF. DNA for the CDR3: TGCGCCAGCAGGGGGGGTACTGGAAACACCATATATTTT.